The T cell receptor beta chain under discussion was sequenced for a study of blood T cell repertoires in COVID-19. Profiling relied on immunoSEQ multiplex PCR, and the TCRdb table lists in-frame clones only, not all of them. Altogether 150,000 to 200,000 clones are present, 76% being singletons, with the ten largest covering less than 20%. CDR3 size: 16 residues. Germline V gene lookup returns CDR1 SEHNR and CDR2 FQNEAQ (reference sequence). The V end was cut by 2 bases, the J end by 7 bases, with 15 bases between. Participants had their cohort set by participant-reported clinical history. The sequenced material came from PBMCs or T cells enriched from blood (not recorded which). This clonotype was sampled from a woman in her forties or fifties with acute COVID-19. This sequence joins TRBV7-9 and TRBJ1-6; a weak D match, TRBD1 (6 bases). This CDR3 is CASSLLGGGGNSPLHF. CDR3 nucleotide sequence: TGTGCCAGCAGCTTATTAGGCGGTGGGGGCAATTCACCCCTCCACTTT.